These 30 T cell receptor beta chains were sequenced from one sample in a study of T cells after yellow fever vaccination. One entry per CDR3 protein results from TCRdb running MiXCR on the 5' RACE reads. This sample yields 500,000 to 650,000 distinct CDR3 sequences, of which around an eighth are seen a single time; 15% belongs to the top ten. The sample consisted of PBMCs, taken on the day of the yellow fever booster vaccination. The receptors come from a man younger than 45 who received the YFV17D yellow fever vaccine.

A note on this clonotype: It may be a read error: a sequence one base away is much more abundant. The chain carries TRBV18 and TRBJ2-3; 9 bases line up with TRBD1. Germline CDR1 is KGHSH and CDR2 is LQKENI. This CDR3 has 14 residues. In DNA form, the CDR3 reads TGTGCCAGCTCACGGGGACAGGGACGTGATATGCAGTATTTT. Translating it yields CASSRGQGRDMQYF.

This clonotype turned up a few times. This CDR3 reads CASTGGAELQETQYF. CDR3 nucleotide sequence: TGTGCCAGCACCGGGGGGGCGGAGCTCCAAGAGACCCAGTACTTC. The J gene is TRBJ2-5, the V gene TRBV12-3 or TRBV12-4, with 8 nucleotides matching TRBD2. J was trimmed by 1 base and V by 7 bases; bases with no gene match: 8. This CDR3 is built from 15 residues.

This clonotype came up a few times. V is TRBV19 and J is TRBJ2-2, with D uncertain. The CDR3 is 14 residues long. V lost 11 bases and J lost 3, with 16 bases in between. Per germline, CDR1 LNHDA and CDR2 SQIVND (reference sequence). In DNA form, the CDR3 reads TGTGCCTCCTCGATTTCAGGCTACACCGGGGAGCTGTTTTTT. Translated, it gives CASSISGYTGELFF.

This clonotype was observed at least ten times. The V and J genes are TRBV7-9 and TRBJ2-7; perhaps TRBD1 as D (5 bases). The CDR3 runs to 14 residues. Trimming stripped 1 base from V and 4 bases from J, with 11 bases between. From germline, CDR1 is SEHNR and CDR2 FQNEAQ (reference sequence). The CDR3, as DNA: TGTGCCAGCAGCTTAGTAGGCTCAGGGTACGAGCAGTACTTC. Protein product: CASSLVGSGYEQYF.

This clonotype was picked up many times. The V and J genes are TRBV20-1 and TRBJ2-7; 14 positions match TRBD2. V shed 6 bases, J shed 6 bases, and the junction held 7 bases outside the gene matches. Per germline, CDR1 DFQATT and CDR2 SNEGSKA (reference sequence). CDR3 size: 14 residues. Here the CDR3 reads CSAQTGLAGAEQYF. In nucleotides, the CDR3 is TGCAGTGCCCAGACGGGACTAGCGGGAGCCGAGCAGTACTTC.

This clonotype was found a few times. The rearrangement links TRBV20-1 to TRBJ2-2; D is ambiguous. The CDR3 totals 14 residues. Germline V gene sequence: CDR1 DFQATT, CDR2 SNEGSKA (reference sequence). V shed 6 bases and J shed 4 bases, with 15 bases lying between them. In nucleotides, the CDR3 is TGCAGTGCGAGCGCTAAGGCCAGCACCGGGGAGCTGTTTTTT. Amino acid sequence: CSASAKASTGELFF.

This clonotype occurred a few times. The V and J genes are TRBV7-8 and TRBJ2-2, with a tentative D call TRBD1 (6 bases). CDR3 length: 16 residues. The germline CDR1 and CDR2 sequences are SGHVS and FQNEAQ. V was trimmed by 0 bases and J by 7 bases, leaving 15 bases between them. The CDR3 region has the DNA TGTGCCAGCAGCTTAGCTCCTCAGGGGTTCCTCGGGGAGCTGTTTTTT. Residues: CASSLAPQGFLGELFF.

This chain links TRBV3-1 with TRBJ2-1; D may be TRBD2 (6 bases). The V and J ends lost 1 base and 3 bases respectively, with 19 bases between them. The CDR3 has 18 amino acids. Germline V gives CDR1 LGHDT, CDR2 YNNKEL (reference sequence). CDR3 nucleotides: TGTGCCAGCAGCCAAGGGAGGGTGATAGAGGTGGGCTACAATGAGCAGTTCTTC. Amino acid sequence: CASSQGRVIEVGYNEQFF.

This clonotype occurred a few times. The genes are TRBV29-1 and TRBJ2-1, with D possibly TRBD1 on 6 matching bases. Germline V gene lookup returns CDR1 SQVTM and CDR2 ANQGSEA. Trimming cost V 4 bases and J 8 bases, with 15 bases left between them. CDR3 length equals 13 residues. As DNA, the CDR3 is TGCAGCGTTGCACAGGGAAGGAGAGATGAGCAGTTCTTC. This translates into CSVAQGRRDEQFF.

This clonotype showed up just a few times. The genes are TRBV5-1 and TRBJ2-7; D ambiguous. The CDR3 runs 14 residues. Germline-derived CDR1 and CDR2 are SGHRS and YFSETQ. V was clipped by 1 base and J by 3 bases, with 11 bases between them. The CDR3 sequence is CASSLNGGNYEQYF. The CDR3 DNA reads TGCGCCAGCAGCTTGAATGGCGGAAACTACGAGCAGTACTTC.

The gene calls are TRBV10-3 and TRBJ2-7; D not resolved. V dropped 0 bases and J dropped 0 bases, with 6 bases sitting between them. Germline CDR1 and CDR2: ENHRY and SYGVKD. The CDR3 sequence is 14 residues long. The CDR3 loop reads CAISESENSYEQYF. The DNA of the CDR3 is TGTGCCATCAGTGAGTCTGAGAACTCCTACGAGCAGTACTTC.

This clonotype was observed a handful of times. The V call is TRBV20-1, the J call TRBJ2-2; no definite D call. CDR1 is DFQATT and CDR2 is SNEGSKA in the germline V gene (reference sequence). The CDR3 is 13 amino acids. In DNA form, the CDR3 reads TGCAGCGTTTGGACGGAGAAAGCCGGGGAGCTGTTTTTT. This codes for CSVWTEKAGELFF.

The sample holds a few counts of this clonotype. J is TRBJ2-2 and V is TRBV5-1, with 10 bases fitting TRBD2. CDR3 length: 17 amino acids. The V gene end was trimmed by 5 bases and the J gene end by 5 bases; junction bases not matched to a gene: 12. Per germline, CDR1 SGHRS and CDR2 YFSETQ. CDR3 sequence: CASRYGLAAKGTGELFF. The CDR3 DNA sequence: TGCGCCAGCAGATACGGACTAGCGGCAAAAGGGACCGGGGAGCTGTTTTTT.

The chain is built from TRBV27 and TRBJ1-2; the match to TRBD1 covers 7 bases. The trim removed 6 bases at V and 6 bases at J, leaving 10 bases unmatched. CDR3 length: 14 residues. Germline V gene data show CDR1 as MNHEY and CDR2 as SMNVEV (reference sequence). The CDR3 sequence: CASRPDREIHGYTF. The CDR3 nucleotides read TGTGCCAGCAGGCCCGACAGGGAGATCCATGGCTACACCTTC.

The rearrangement uses TRBV5-1 and TRBJ2-7, with 8 bases lining up with TRBD1. The CDR3 totals 13 residues. Germline V gene data show CDR1 as SGHRS and CDR2 as YFSETQ. V shed 4 bases, J shed 4 bases, and the junction held 4 bases outside the gene matches. The CDR3 sequence: CASSGTGNYEQYF. For the CDR3, the DNA is TGCGCCAGCAGCGGGACAGGAAATTACGAGCAGTACTTC. Full variable domain (missing parts from reference TRBV5-1 and TRBJ2-7): KAGVTQTPRYLIKTRGQQVTLSCSPISGHRSVSWYQQTPGQGLQFLFEYFSETQRNKGNFPGRFSGRQFSNSRSEMNVSTLELGDSALYLCASSGTGNYEQYFGPGTRLTVT.

In this sample, this clonotype turned up a few times. The chain is built from TRBV7-3 and TRBJ2-1; 7 positions match TRBD1. V lost 5 bases, J lost 0 bases, and 4 bases stayed unmatched. The CDR3 is 15 residues long. Germline CDR1 SGHTA, CDR2 FQGTGA. The CDR3, as DNA: TGTGCCAGCAGCCCAGACAGGGCCTCCTACAATGAGCAGTTCTTC. Amino acids: CASSPDRASYNEQFF.

Only a few counts were recorded for this clonotype. The rearrangement links TRBV6-1 to TRBJ2-2; 14 nucleotides align to TRBD2. This CDR3 contains 16 residues. Germline values: CDR1 MNHNS, CDR2 SASEGT. Trimming at V came to 5 bases and at J to 6 bases, leaving 5 bases not matched to a gene. This chain's CDR3 is CASSPAGLAGAGELFF. In DNA form, the CDR3 reads TGTGCCAGCAGTCCGGCGGGACTAGCGGGAGCCGGGGAGCTGTTTTTT.

CDR3 in amino acids: CASTSGTQGNQPQHF. The CDR3 bases are TGTGCCAGCACCTCCGGGACCCAGGGTAATCAGCCCCAGCATTTT. J is TRBJ1-5 and V is TRBV3-1, with TRBD1 as a possible D gene (5 bases). Germline V lookup: CDR1 LGHDT, CDR2 YNNKEL (reference sequence). The CDR3 length is 15 residues. V dropped 7 bases and J dropped 4 bases, with 17 bases sitting between them.

This clonotype was seen only a few times. V gene TRBV20-1 combines with J gene TRBJ2-5; 9 bases fit TRBD1. The CDR3 loop spans 14 amino acids. Trimming took 7 bases from V and 6 from J; bases not matched to a gene: 12. CDR1 DFQATT and CDR2 SNEGSKA come from the germline V gene (reference sequence). The CDR3 nucleotides are TGCAGTGGTTTCCCGGGACAGGGCAGGAAGACCCAGTACTTC. This sequence encodes CSGFPGQGRKTQYF.

This clonotype occurred a few times. This chain links TRBV20-1 with TRBJ2-1; perhaps TRBD2 as D (5 bases). CDR3 size: 16 residues. Germline V gene data show CDR1 as DFQATT and CDR2 as SNEGSKA (reference sequence). V shed 1 base and J shed 6 bases, with 19 bases lying between them. In nucleotides, the CDR3 is TGCAGTGCTAGAGGCTCGGACTCCCCCCCGAGCAATGAGCAGTTCTTC. Residues: CSARGSDSPPSNEQFF.

The chain couples TRBV9 to TRBJ2-5, with D uncertain. This CDR3 region has 13 residues. The V end was cut by 2 bases, the J end by 3 bases, with 8 bases between. Germline CDR1 and CDR2: SGDLS and YYNGEE. CDR3 sequence: CASSVNPKETQYF. The CDR3, as DNA: TGTGCCAGCAGCGTTAACCCGAAAGAGACCCAGTACTTC.

The chain is built from TRBV5-1 and TRBJ2-2, with TRBD2 identical over 9 bases. J gave up 7 bases and V 0 bases, and 4 bases lay outside the gene matches. The germline V gene encodes CDR1 SGHRS and CDR2 YFSETQ. The CDR3 spans 15 residues. CDR3 in amino acids: CASSLVLAGSGELFF. In DNA form, the CDR3 reads TGCGCCAGCAGCTTGGTCCTAGCGGGAAGCGGGGAGCTGTTTTTT.

The J gene is TRBJ1-4, the V gene TRBV5-5, with D hard to call. V was pared by 4 bases and J by 8 bases, with 12 bases between. Germline values: CDR1 SGHKS, CDR2 YYEKEE (reference sequence). The CDR3 length is 13 residues. The CDR3 here is CASSPFHGEKLFF. The CDR3 region has the DNA TGTGCCAGCAGCCCCTTCCATGGGGAAAAACTGTTTTTT. Full variable domain (rest looked up from reference TRBV5-5 and TRBJ1-4): DAGVTQSPTHLIKTRGQQVTLRCSPISGHKSVSWYQQVLGQGPQFIFQYYEKEERGRGNFPDRFSARQFPNYSSELNVNALLLGDSALYLCASSPFHGEKLFFGSGTQLSVL.

The table lists this clonotype with a few counts. J is TRBJ2-3 and V is TRBV12-3 or TRBV12-4, with D perhaps assigned TRBD1 or TRBD2 (5 bases each). The CDR3 sequence is 15 residues long. V was pared by 8 bases and J by 2 bases, with 17 bases between. CDR3 sequence reads: CASGPGPDPTDTQYF. The DNA of the CDR3 is TGTGCCAGCGGGCCGGGACCAGACCCCACAGATACGCAGTATTTT.

The chain combines TRBV5-1 with TRBJ2-1; possible D gene TRBD2, 5 bases. The V and J ends lost 1 base and 5 bases respectively, with 13 bases between them. Germline values: CDR1 SGHRS, CDR2 YFSETQ. This CDR3 spans 15 amino acids. CDR3 DNA: TGCGCCAGCAGCTTGCCGGGAACTCCTAACAATGAGCAGTTCTTC. Its translation is CASSLPGTPNNEQFF.

The rearrangement joins TRBV29-1 to TRBJ2-1; D is ambiguous. The CDR3 is made up of 12 amino acids. V lost 7 bases and J 5 bases, leaving 12 bases between the germline ends. Germline loops: CDR1 SQVTM, CDR2 ANQGSEA. CDR3 bases: TGCAGCGGGTCGGACCGCCACAATGAGCAGTTCTTC. It specifies CSGSDRHNEQFF.

The CDR3 nucleotides read TGCGCCAGCAGCCAAGATTTTCTAGCGGAGACTTACAATGAGCAGTTCTTC. Encoded protein: CASSQDFLAETYNEQFF. The chain carries TRBV4-3 and TRBJ2-1; 7 bases match TRBD2. Unmatched junction bases numbered 9, after V lost 0 bases and J lost 4 bases. CDR1 and CDR2 (germline): LGHNA, YSLEER. The CDR3 runs to 17 residues.

This clonotype was observed a handful of times. The gene calls are TRBV7-8 and TRBJ2-1, with 11 bases lining up with TRBD2. Germline V gives CDR1 SGHVS, CDR2 FQNEAQ. After removal of 5 bases from V and 2 bases from J, the junction contained 2 bases not matched to a gene. The CDR3 covers 15 residues. CDR3 protein: CASSISGRAYNEQFF. CDR3 bases: TGTGCCAGCAGCATTAGCGGGAGGGCCTACAATGAGCAGTTCTTC.

The table lists this clonotype with a few counts. The chain is built from TRBV5-4 and TRBJ2-3; TRBD2 aligns across 9 bases. Germline V gives CDR1 SGHNT, CDR2 YYREEE (reference sequence). The CDR3 covers 16 residues. The V and J ends lost 1 base and 5 bases, in that order; junction bases with no gene match: 8. The CDR3 here is CASSLKAGGRLDTQYF. CDR3 DNA: TGTGCCAGCAGCTTGAAGGCGGGAGGGCGGTTAGATACGCAGTATTTT. The variable domain in full, completed from reference TRBV5-4 and TRBJ2-3, reads ETGVTQSPTHLIKTRGQQVTLRCSSQSGHNTVSWYQQALGQGPQFIFQYYREEENGRGNFPPRFSGLQFPNYSSELNVNALELDDSALYLCASSLKAGGRLDTQYFGPGTRLTVL.

This clonotype was counted between two and nine times. The rearrangement uses TRBV12-3 or TRBV12-4 and TRBJ2-2, with D unclear. The CDR3 is made up of 13 amino acids. The V and J ends lost 3 bases and 6 bases respectively, with 8 bases between them. The CDR3: CASSFGVAGELFF. The CDR3 coding sequence is TGTGCCAGCAGTTTCGGCGTGGCCGGGGAGCTGTTTTTT.